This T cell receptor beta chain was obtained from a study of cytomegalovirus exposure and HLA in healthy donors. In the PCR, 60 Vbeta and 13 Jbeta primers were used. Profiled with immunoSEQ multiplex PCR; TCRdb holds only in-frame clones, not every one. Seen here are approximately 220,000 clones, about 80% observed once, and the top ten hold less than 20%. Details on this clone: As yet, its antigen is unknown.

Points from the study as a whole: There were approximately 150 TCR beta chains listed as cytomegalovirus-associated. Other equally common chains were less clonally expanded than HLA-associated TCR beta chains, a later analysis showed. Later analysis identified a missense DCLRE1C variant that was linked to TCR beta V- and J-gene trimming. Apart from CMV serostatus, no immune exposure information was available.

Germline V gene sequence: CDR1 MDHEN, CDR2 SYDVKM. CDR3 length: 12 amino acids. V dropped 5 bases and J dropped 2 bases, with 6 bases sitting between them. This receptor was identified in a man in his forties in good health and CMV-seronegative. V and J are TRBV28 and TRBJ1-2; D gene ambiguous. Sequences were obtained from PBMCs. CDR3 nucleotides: TGTGCCAGCAGTGACACCAACTATGGCTACACCTTC. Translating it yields CASSDTNYGYTF.